The next 20 T cell receptor beta chains were all read from a single sample in a study of CD8+CD57+ T cells in acquired aplastic anemia. An expansion of CD8+CD57+ cells by flow cytometry had been shown in patients chosen for sequencing. It was genomic DNA that served as the template for profiling TCR beta VDJ and CDR3. TCRdb analysed the reads with MiXCR anew, one entry per CDR3 protein. The sample consists of over 150,000 distinct CDR3 sequences, about 44% of them appearing once. The sequencing input was sorted CD4+, CD8+, or CD8+CD57+ T cells (not recorded which) from PBMCs. All receptors derive from a human donor with aplastic anemia.

This clonotype has only one observation. Relative to the germline gene, one junction end is altered; a read error may explain this. This rearrangement joins TRBV7-9 to TRBJ1-1; D unclear. From germline, CDR1 is SEHNR and CDR2 FQNEAQ (reference sequence). The CDR3 extends over 15 amino acids. The CDR3, as DNA: TGTGCCAGCAGCTTACGGCGTGGATCGAACGCTGAAGCTTTCTTT. Protein sequence: CASSLRRGSNAEAFF.

This clonotype came up many times. The chain couples TRBV19 to TRBJ2-1; 7 nucleotides match TRBD1. The germline gives CDR1 LNHDA, CDR2 SQIVND (reference sequence). CDR3 length: 16 amino acids. V trimming: 6 bases; J trimming: 5 bases; junction bases outside the gene matches: 13. The CDR3 DNA reads as TGTGCCAGTAGGGGGCTAGTTCGGGGACAGAACAATGAGCAGTTCTTC. Its protein is CASRGLVRGQNNEQFF.

The rearrangement links TRBV24-1 to TRBJ2-3; D call uncertain. Germline V gene data show CDR1 as KGHDR and CDR2 as SFDVKD. Between the trimmed V and J ends, which lost 6 bases and 2 bases, there was a span of 8 bases. The CDR3 contains 13 residues. As DNA, the CDR3 is TGTGCCACCAGTAGCGAGGTCACAGATACGCAGTATTTT. This encodes CATSSEVTDTQYF.

Comments on this clonotype: It may be a read error: a sequence one base away is much more abundant. The rearrangement links TRBV12-3 or TRBV12-4 to TRBJ2-4, with D possibly matching TRBD1 (6 bases). CDR3 length: 14 residues. V was clipped by 3 bases and J by 7 bases, with 13 bases between them. CDR3 protein: CASSFQGSGNIQYF. The CDR3, as DNA: TGTGCCAGCAGTTTCCAGGGGAGTGGGAACATTCAGTACTTC.

The V and J genes are TRBV20-1 and TRBJ1-5, with D hard to call. Germline V gene data show CDR1 as DFQATT and CDR2 as SNEGSKA (reference sequence). V was pared by 2 bases and J by 5 bases, with 13 bases between. The CDR3 has 14 amino acids. The CDR3, as DNA: TGCAGTGCTAGATTCGGAACTCCAGATCAGCCCCAGCATTTT. Its translation is CSARFGTPDQPQHF.

There are many counts of this clonotype. The genes are TRBV2 and TRBJ2-7, with D tentatively TRBD1 (6 bases). V lost 6 bases to trimming and J lost 2 bases, with 17 bases between them. CDR3 length: 15 residues. From germline, CDR1 is SNHLY and CDR2 FYNNEI. The CDR3 loop is CASRLYRENPYEQYF. CDR3 nucleotide sequence: TGTGCCAGCAGACTCTACAGGGAGAACCCCTACGAGCAGTACTTC.

This clonotype came up many times. This sequence joins TRBV2 and TRBJ1-5; D might be TRBD1 (5 bases). V shed 6 bases and J shed 2 bases, with 14 bases lying between them. This CDR3 comprises 15 residues. CDR1 is SNHLY and CDR2 is FYNNEI in the germline V gene. CDR3 bases: TGTGCCAGCAGCCGAACGGGGGACGGCAATCAGCCCCAGCATTTT. Protein: CASSRTGDGNQPQHF.

With regard to this clonotype: The missing conserved phenylalanine or tryptophan at the end of this CDR3 makes a read error likely. V usage is TRBV10-3 and J usage is TRBJ2-1; TRBD1 aligns across 12 bases. In germline, CDR1 is ENHRY, CDR2 SYGVKD. With 6 bases clipped from V and 12 bases from J, the junction kept 9 bases outside the gene matches. The length of the CDR3 is 14 residues. The CDR3 reads CAIRSGQGAHVQFL. Here the CDR3 DNA reads TGTGCCATCAGATCGGGACAGGGGGCGCATGTGCAGTTCTTA.

There are many counts of this clonotype. The rearrangement uses TRBV29-1 and TRBJ2-1; D is perhaps TRBD1 (6 bases). The CDR3 covers 16 residues. With 0 bases removed from V and 9 bases from J, the gap between germline ends came to 21 bases. Germline CDR1 is SQVTM and CDR2 is ANQGSEA. CDR3 in amino acids: CSVEDRGRQTVGEQFF. The CDR3 nucleotides read TGCAGCGTTGAAGATAGGGGGAGACAGACCGTCGGTGAGCAGTTCTTC.

This clonotype showed up just a few times. This chain joins TRBV15 and TRBJ2-7; possibly TRBD1 or TRBD2 for D (5 bases each). The CDR3 runs to 15 residues. The V end was cut by 1 base, the J end by 0 bases, with 10 bases between. The V gene's germline CDR1 is LNHNV and CDR2 YYDKDF (reference sequence). CDR3 in DNA: TGTGCCACCAGCAGAGCTGGGGGATACTCCTACGAGCAGTACTTC. This translates into CATSRAGGYSYEQYF.

V is TRBV7-2 and J is TRBJ1-1; unclear D gene. The CDR3 has 12 amino acids. The V end was cut by 3 bases, the J end by 7 bases, with 9 bases between. Germline V gene lookup returns CDR1 SGHTA and CDR2 FQGNSA. This CDR3 is CASSFSVLEAFF. The CDR3 DNA reads TGTGCCAGCAGCTTTTCGGTTCTTGAAGCTTTCTTT.

The CDR3: CASTDRAYNEQFF. The CDR3 DNA follows: TGTGCCAGCACGGACAGGGCTTACAATGAGCAGTTCTTC. The V call is TRBV19, the J call TRBJ2-1, with 8 bases matching TRBD1. This CDR3 comprises 13 residues. Germline V gene sequence: CDR1 LNHDA, CDR2 SQIVND (reference sequence). Trimming at V came to 9 bases and at J to 4 bases, leaving 5 bases not matched to a gene.

This chain uses TRBV29-1 with TRBJ1-6; D not resolved. V gave up 5 bases and J gave up 9 bases, with 14 bases separating them. The germline CDR1 and CDR2 sequences are SQVTM and ANQGSEA. This CDR3 has 13 amino acids. CDR3 sequence reads: CSVSTDPGSPLHF. DNA for the CDR3: TGCAGCGTTTCTACAGACCCCGGTTCACCCCTCCACTTT. The full variable domain, with the rest looked up from reference TRBV29-1 and TRBJ1-6, is SAVISQKPSRDICQRGTSLTIQCQVDSQVTMMFWYRQQPGQSLTLIATANQGSEATYESGFVIDKFPISRPNLTFSTLTVSNMSPEDSSIYLCSVSTDPGSPLHFGNGTRLTVT.

The chain combines TRBV30 with TRBJ1-1, with D unclear. Trimming shortened V by 7 bases and J by 8 bases, and 14 bases separated the two germline ends. CDR1 and CDR2 (germline): GTSNPN, SVGIG (reference sequence). The CDR3 contains 11 residues. The CDR3 region has the DNA TGTGCCTCAAATAGGTTTGGGGAAGCTTTCTTT. Its protein product is CASNRFGEAFF.

The chain uses TRBV24-1 and TRBJ2-3; no clear D. Between the trimmed V and J ends, which lost 3 bases and 3 bases, there was a span of 12 bases. Germline assignment: CDR1 KGHDR and CDR2 SFDVKD. CDR3 length equals 15 residues. The CDR3 is CATSDPTWVTDTQYF. The CDR3 nucleotides read TGTGCCACCAGTGATCCCACCTGGGTAACAGATACGCAGTATTTT.

The genes are TRBV2 and TRBJ2-7; weak D call: TRBD1 (6 bases). V was trimmed by 6 bases and J by 10 bases, leaving 13 bases between them. Germline V gene sequence: CDR1 SNHLY, CDR2 FYNNEI. The CDR3 is 11 amino acids. CDR3 sequence (DNA): TGTGCCAGCAGGGATACAGGGAAACAGTACTTC. The encoded protein is CASRDTGKQYF.

V usage is TRBV19 and J usage is TRBJ1-6; D might be TRBD1 (6 bases). Germline CDR1 is LNHDA and CDR2 is SQIVND (reference sequence). The V end was cut by 3 bases, the J end by 4 bases, with 13 bases between. The CDR3 is 16 residues long. The CDR3 protein is CASSIGQRSYNSPLHF. DNA of the CDR3: TGTGCCAGTAGTATCGGACAGAGAAGTTATAATTCACCCCTCCACTTT. The entire variable domain, with the rest obtained from reference TRBV19 and TRBJ1-6, is as follows: DGGITQSPKYLFRKEGQNVTLSCEQNLNHDAMYWYRQDPGQGLRLIYYSQIVNDFQKGDIAEGYSVSREKKESFPLTVTSAQKNPTAFYLCASSIGQRSYNSPLHFGNGTRLTVT.

Many counts were recorded for this clonotype. The chain combines TRBV19 with TRBJ1-5, with 9 bases matching TRBD1. Germline V gene lookup returns CDR1 LNHDA and CDR2 SQIVND (reference sequence). V was clipped by 6 bases and J by 9 bases; unmatched bases: 6. The CDR3 extends over 13 amino acids. The CDR3 is CASSDRGEGPQHF. DNA of the CDR3: TGTGCCAGTAGCGACAGGGGGGAAGGGCCCCAGCATTTT.

This clonotype has at least ten counts. CDR3 sequence: CSARDSGSIEKLFF. CDR3 nucleotides: TGCAGTGCTAGAGATTCAGGGTCTATCGAAAAACTGTTTTTT. The chain carries TRBV20-1 and TRBJ1-4; weak D call: TRBD1 (5 bases). The CDR3 is 14 residues long. In germline, CDR1 is DFQATT, CDR2 SNEGSKA (reference sequence). Trimming took off 0 bases at V and 8 bases at J, with 13 bases between the two ends.

The V and J genes are TRBV9 and TRBJ2-5; D is ambiguous. CDR1 SGDLS and CDR2 YYNGEE come from the germline V gene. Trimming cost V 0 bases and J 4 bases, with 13 bases left between them. This CDR3 is 15 amino acids long. The CDR3 sequence: CASSVAASVGETQYF. CDR3 DNA sequence: TGTGCCAGCAGCGTAGCGGCATCCGTGGGAGAGACCCAGTACTTC.